The next 3 T cell receptor beta chains were all read from a single sample in a study of cytomegalovirus exposure and HLA in healthy donors. It was with 60 Vbeta and 13 Jbeta primers that the PCR ran. Clones were sequenced by immunoSEQ multiplex PCR, and TCRdb holds only the in-frame ones, with some missing. The sample consists of approximately 130,000 clones, about 83% of them appearing once. Sequenced material: PBMCs. These receptors were collected from a girl aged 2 to 10 in good health and CMV-seronegative.

The chain recombines TRBV6-1 with TRBJ2-7, with D unresolved. Germline V CDR1 and CDR2: MNHNS, SASEGT. CDR3 length: 14 residues. Trimming left V 6 bases short and J 6 bases short, with 18 bases between. DNA for the CDR3: TGTGCCAGCAGCGACACCACACTTTGGGCCGAGCAGTACTTC. Translating gives CASSDTTLWAEQYF.

The J gene is TRBJ1-2, the V gene TRBV7-9, with TRBD1 identical over 8 bases. V trimming: 0 bases; J trimming: 8 bases; junction bases outside the gene matches: 17. This CDR3 spans 18 amino acids. The germline V gene encodes CDR1 SEHNR and CDR2 FQNEAQ (reference sequence). CDR3 sequence: CASSLALAGGHPILGYTF. CDR3 sequence (DNA): TGTGCCAGCAGCTTAGCGCTGGCAGGGGGCCACCCAATATTAGGCTACACCTTC.

This clone was seen more than once but under ten times. CDR3 sequence: CASSQTGGTGELFF. The CDR3 nucleotides read TGCGCCAGCAGCCAGACAGGGGGCACCGGGGAGCTGTTTTTT. The chain has TRBV4-1 and TRBJ2-2; TRBD1 aligns across 9 bases. Germline V lookup: CDR1 MGHRA, CDR2 YSYEKL. V was pared by 3 bases and J by 4 bases, with 0 bases of the junction left unmatched. This CDR3 comprises 14 residues.